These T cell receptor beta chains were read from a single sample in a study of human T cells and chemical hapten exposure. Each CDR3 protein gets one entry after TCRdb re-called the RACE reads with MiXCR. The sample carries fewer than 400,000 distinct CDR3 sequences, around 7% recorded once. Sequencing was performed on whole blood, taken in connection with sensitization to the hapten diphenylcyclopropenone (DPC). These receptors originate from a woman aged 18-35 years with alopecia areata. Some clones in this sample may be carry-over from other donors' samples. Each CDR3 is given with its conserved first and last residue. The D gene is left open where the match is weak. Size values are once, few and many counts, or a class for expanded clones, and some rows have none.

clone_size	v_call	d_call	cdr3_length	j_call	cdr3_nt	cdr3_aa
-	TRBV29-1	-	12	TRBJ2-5	TGCAGCCTGACGGGCCCGGGGGAGACCCAGTACTTC	CSLTGPGETQYF
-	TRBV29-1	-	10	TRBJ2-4	TGCAGCGTTTTCAGAAACATTCAGTACTTC	CSVFRNIQYF
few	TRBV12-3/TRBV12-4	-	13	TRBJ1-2	TGTGCCAGCAGTCTCCTCAGGGCGGGCGGCTACACCTTC	CASSLLRAGGYTF
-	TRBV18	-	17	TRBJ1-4	TGTGCCAGCTCACCACGGGATGGCGGAGCATTTAATGAAAAACTGTTTTTT	CASSPRDGGAFNEKLFF
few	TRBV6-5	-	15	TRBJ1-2	TGTGCCAGCAGTTACTCGAAGGGTTTTGGCTATGGCTACACCTTC	CASSYSKGFGYGYTF
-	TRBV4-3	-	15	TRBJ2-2	TGCGCCAGCAGCCAGGAGGGGGCGGTGACCGGGGAGCTGTTTTTT	CASSQEGAVTGELFF
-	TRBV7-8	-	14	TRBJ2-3	TGTGCCAGCAGCGGTAGGCTTTTCACAGATACGCAGTATTTT	CASSGRLFTDTQYF
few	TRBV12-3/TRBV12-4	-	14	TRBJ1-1	TGTGCCAGCAGTTTTAACATACAGAACACTGAAGCTTTCTTT	CASSFNIQNTEAFF
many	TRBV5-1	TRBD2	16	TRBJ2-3	TGCGCCAGCAGCGGGGGGACTAGCTGGTTGGCAGATACGCAGTATTTT	CASSGGTSWLADTQYF
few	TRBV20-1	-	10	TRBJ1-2	TGCAGTGCTAGCGTCTATGGCTACACCTTC	CSASVYGYTF
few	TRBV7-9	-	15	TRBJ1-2	TGTGCCAGCAGCTTAACAGGGTCGGGATTGTATGGCTACACCTTC	CASSLTGSGLYGYTF
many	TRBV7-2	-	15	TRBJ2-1	TGTGCCAGCAGCCCCCGGGGGACCCCCCCCAATGAGCAGTTCTTC	CASSPRGTPPNEQFF
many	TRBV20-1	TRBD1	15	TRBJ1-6	TGCAGTGCTAGAGCAGGGGGCTCCTATAATTCACCCCTCCACTTT	CSARAGGSYNSPLHF
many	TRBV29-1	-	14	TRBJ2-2	TGCAGCGTTGGAGGGACACCGAACACCGGGGAGCTGTTTTTT	CSVGGTPNTGELFF
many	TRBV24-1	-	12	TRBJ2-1	TGTGCCACCAGTTCCGACGACGCTGAGCAGTTCTTC	CATSSDDAEQFF
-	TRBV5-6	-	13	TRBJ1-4	TGTGCCAGCAGCTTGGCCGGGACACCTGAACTGTTTTTT	CASSLAGTPELFF